The 17 T cell receptor beta chains below all came from one sample that was sequenced in a study of CD8+ T cells in alopecia areata. Investigators isolated RNA and reverse transcribed it into cDNA to act as the sequencing template. Using immunoSEQ multiplex PCR, the repertoire was profiled, and TCRdb retains in-frame clones only, with some absent. The sample shows 250,000 to 300,000 clones, 55% to 75% of them seen only once. Treatment specified: oral pan-JAK inhibitor, 5-10 mg twice daily. The specimen was CD4+ T cells sorted from blood, collected at week 24, from a patient treated with tofacitinib. The source is a human donor with alopecia areata.

In this sample, this clone turned up a few times. The CDR3: CAITADREDYGYTF. CDR3 nucleotide sequence: TGTGCCATCACTGCGGACAGGGAGGACTATGGCTACACCTTC. J is TRBJ1-2 and V is TRBV10-3; 8 nucleotides match TRBD1. This CDR3 is 14 amino acids long. CDR1 is ENHRY and CDR2 is SYGVKD in the germline V gene. Losses at the gene ends were 7 bases for V and 3 bases for J; bases not matched to a gene: 7.

The chain is built from TRBV4-1 and TRBJ1-1, with D hard to call. Per the germline V gene, CDR1 is MGHRA and CDR2 is YSYEKL. The length of the CDR3 is 16 residues. V gave up 1 base and J gave up 1 base, with 13 bases separating them. CDR3 DNA sequence: TGCGCCAGCAGCCAAGGACCGGATACAAGGAACACTGAAGCTTTCTTT. It specifies CASSQGPDTRNTEAFF.

CDR3 coding DNA: TGCGCCAGCAGCACTCCAGGGGGCAGAGATACGCAGTATTTT. It codes for CASSTPGGRDTQYF. The genes are TRBV4-1 and TRBJ2-3; 8 bases are a match to TRBD1. V trimming: 5 bases; J trimming: 5 bases; junction bases outside the gene matches: 6. Germline-derived CDR1 and CDR2 are MGHRA and YSYEKL. CDR3 length: 14 amino acids.

The chain uses TRBV7-3 and TRBJ1-1; the match to TRBD1 covers 8 bases. The CDR3 runs to 13 residues. The V and J ends lost 4 bases and 3 bases, in that order; junction bases with no gene match: 1. The germline V gene encodes CDR1 SGHTA and CDR2 FQGTGA. This CDR3 reads CASSSGQDTEAFF. The CDR3 nucleotides read TGTGCCAGCAGCTCGGGACAGGACACTGAAGCTTTCTTT.

The gene calls are TRBV10-3 and TRBJ2-3, with 9 bases lining up with TRBD1. Trimming at V came to 6 bases and at J to 13 bases, leaving 5 bases not matched to a gene. Per the germline V gene, CDR1 is ENHRY and CDR2 is SYGVKD. CDR3 length: 11 amino acids. CDR3 amino acids: CAISSGTGKYF. For the CDR3, the DNA is TGTGCCATCAGCTCCGGGACAGGGAAGTATTTT.

This chain connects TRBV5-1 to TRBJ1-1; TRBD1 aligns across 10 bases. CDR3 size: 17 residues. J lost 2 bases, V lost 0 bases, and 7 bases had no gene match. Germline V gives CDR1 SGHRS, CDR2 YFSETQ. DNA for the CDR3: TGCGCCAGCAGCTTGGTGGGGACAGGGGCGTTAAACACTGAAGCTTTCTTT. This encodes CASSLVGTGALNTEAFF.

A remark on this clone: This sample includes further DNA sequences coding for the same CDR3. V is TRBV27 and J is TRBJ2-5; D is unresolved. Trimming took off 6 bases at V and 1 base at J, with 9 bases between the two ends. The CDR3 length is 13 residues. Germline V lookup: CDR1 MNHEY, CDR2 SMNVEV (reference sequence). The CDR3 sequence is CASSFGLQETQYF. As DNA, the CDR3 is TGTGCCAGCAGCTTCGGTCTCCAAGAGACCCAGTACTTC.

The V gene is TRBV29-1, the J gene TRBJ1-2, with 9 bases lining up with TRBD1. V was clipped by 0 bases and J by 6 bases; unmatched bases: 14. The CDR3 totals 17 residues. Germline CDR1 is SQVTM and CDR2 is ANQGSEA. The CDR3 nucleotides are TGCAGCGTTGAAGATCTAACAGGGGGCGGGAGTATTAATGGCTACACCTTC. Translating gives CSVEDLTGGGSINGYTF.

This clone was found once. The chain has TRBV6-5 and TRBJ1-1; D is perhaps TRBD1 (5 bases). This CDR3 is built from 14 residues. In germline, CDR1 is MNHEY, CDR2 SVGAGI. The V end was cut by 6 bases, the J end by 0 bases, with 11 bases between. CDR3 coding DNA: TGTGCCAGCAGCCGAGGGGCGTTGAACACTGAAGCTTTCTTT. Translating gives CASSRGALNTEAFF.

The chain has TRBV28 and TRBJ2-3, with 10 bases matching TRBD2. V dropped 7 bases and J dropped 3; count of bases not matched to a gene: 7. Germline-derived CDR1 and CDR2 are MDHEN and SYDVKM. This CDR3 region has 15 residues. The CDR3 bases are TGTGCCAGCAATGAGCGGGGGGGCGGGACAGATACGCAGTATTTT. Its translation is CASNERGGGTDTQYF. The entire variable domain, with the rest obtained from reference TRBV28 and TRBJ2-3, is as follows: DVKVTQSSRYLVKRTGEKVFLECVQDMDHENMFWYRQDPGLGLRLIYFSYDVKMKEKGDIPEGYSVSREKKERFSLILESASTNQTSMYLCASNERGGGTDTQYFGPGTRLTVL.

The genes are TRBV5-6 and TRBJ1-2; 8 bases line up with TRBD1. J lost 4 bases, V lost 0 bases, and 8 bases had no gene match. The CDR3 has 16 amino acids. Looked up from germline, CDR1 is SGHDT and CDR2 is YYEEEE. CDR3 in amino acids: CASSLGGQDNSYGYTF. CDR3 DNA sequence: TGTGCCAGCAGCTTGGGGGGACAGGACAATTCCTATGGCTACACCTTC.

The genes are TRBV19 and TRBJ2-5; weak D call: TRBD1 (5 bases). CDR1 and CDR2 from the germline V gene are LNHDA and SQIVND (reference sequence). The CDR3 covers 13 residues. The ends were cut back, 6 bases at V and 4 bases at J, with 12 bases in the middle. CDR3 DNA: TGTGCCAGTAGAGACAGCCCAGGAGAGACCCAGTACTTC. Translated: CASRDSPGETQYF.

This clone appeared a few times. The rearrangement uses TRBV2 and TRBJ2-5; TRBD2 matches at 7 bases. The CDR3 totals 15 residues. J gave up 2 bases and V 6 bases, and 9 bases lay outside the gene matches. Germline-derived CDR1 and CDR2 are SNHLY and FYNNEI. Written as DNA, the CDR3 is TGTGCCAGCAGAAATCTCGGGACTACACAAGAGACCCAGTACTTC. It is translated as CASRNLGTTQETQYF. The full variable domain, its missing parts supplied by reference TRBV2 and TRBJ2-5, is EPEVTQTPSHQVTQMGQEVILRCVPISNHLYFYWYRQILGQKVEFLVSFYNNEISEKSEIFDDQFSVERPDGSNFTLKIRSTKLEDSAMYFCASRNLGTTQETQYFGPGTRLLVL.

The rearrangement joins TRBV5-6 to TRBJ1-3; 7 bases line up with TRBD1. This CDR3 comprises 14 residues. V shed 4 bases and J 1 base; nucleotides not matched to a gene: 2. The germline V gene encodes CDR1 SGHDT and CDR2 YYEEEE. CDR3 residues: CASSKTGSGNTIYF. CDR3 nucleotide sequence: TGTGCCAGCAGCAAGACAGGGTCTGGAAACACCATATATTTT. Variable domain in full (rest from reference TRBV5-6 and TRBJ1-3): DAGVTQSPTHLIKTRGQQVTLRCSPKSGHDTVSWYQQALGQGPQFIFQYYEEEERQRGNFPDRFSGHQFPNYSSELNVNALLLGDSALYLCASSKTGSGNTIYFGEGSWLTVV.

The chain combines TRBV5-6 with TRBJ1-6; 8 nucleotides match TRBD1. Unmatched junction bases numbered 9, after V lost 3 bases and J lost 10 bases. CDR1 and CDR2 (germline): SGHDT, YYEEEE. The CDR3 runs 15 residues. In nucleotides, the CDR3 is TGTGCCAGCAGCTCGACAGGGGTAGTCTACTCACCCCTCCACTTT. Protein: CASSSTGVVYSPLHF. The full variable domain, its missing parts supplied by reference TRBV5-6 and TRBJ1-6, is DAGVTQSPTHLIKTRGQQVTLRCSPKSGHDTVSWYQQALGQGPQFIFQYYEEEERQRGNFPDRFSGHQFPNYSSELNVNALLLGDSALYLCASSSTGVVYSPLHFGNGTRLTVT.

The V and J genes are TRBV29-1 and TRBJ1-2; 7 bases are a match to TRBD1. Germline-derived CDR1 and CDR2 are SQVTM and ANQGSEA. V was pared by 7 bases and J by 2 bases, with 7 bases of the junction left unmatched. The CDR3 is 13 residues long. The CDR3 bases are TGCAGCGCCGCGACAGGGTCCAACTATGGCTACACCTTC. Translating it yields CSAATGSNYGYTF.

The chain links TRBV7-9 to TRBJ2-1; no clear D gene. V lost 5 bases, J lost 4 bases, and 21 bases lay in between. This CDR3 contains 17 residues. Germline assignment: CDR1 SEHNR and CDR2 FQNEAQ (reference sequence). For the CDR3, the DNA is TGTGCCAGCAGCAACGCTCCGTTGGGCCGGCGGTACAATGAGCAGTTCTTC. It encodes CASSNAPLGRRYNEQFF.